This T cell receptor (beta chain) was recovered during a study of regulatory T cells in long-lasting Graves disease. Time point in this sample: newly diagnosed GD, antithyroid drugs for less than 3 months. RNA from PBMCs was the source of the TCR library. The CDR3 totals 13 residues. Deletions cut 0 bases from V and 3 bases from J, with 9 bases between. Germline loops: CDR1 DFQATT, CDR2 SNEGSKA (reference sequence). To make TCR beta libraries, researchers used iRepertoire HTBI primers and Arm-PCR of CDR3 regions. TCRdb passed the multiplex PCR reads through MiXCR, listing each CDR3 protein once. This sample has some 450,000 distinct CDR3 sequences, with about 16% found just once. This clonotype has a count of ten or more. These data are also associated with another study on T cells in Graves' hyperthyroidism and ophthalmopathy.

The V and J genes are TRBV20-1 and TRBJ2-7; perhaps TRBD1 as D (5 bases). This TCR was sampled from a woman in her 30s with Graves disease. Sequencing used peripheral blood mononuclear cells (PBMCs), obtained at new diagnosis, from a patient treated with antithyroid drugs. The CDR3 nucleotides are TGCAGTGCTAGAGATGGGGCGCGCTACGAGCAGTACTTC. Amino acids: CSARDGARYEQYF.